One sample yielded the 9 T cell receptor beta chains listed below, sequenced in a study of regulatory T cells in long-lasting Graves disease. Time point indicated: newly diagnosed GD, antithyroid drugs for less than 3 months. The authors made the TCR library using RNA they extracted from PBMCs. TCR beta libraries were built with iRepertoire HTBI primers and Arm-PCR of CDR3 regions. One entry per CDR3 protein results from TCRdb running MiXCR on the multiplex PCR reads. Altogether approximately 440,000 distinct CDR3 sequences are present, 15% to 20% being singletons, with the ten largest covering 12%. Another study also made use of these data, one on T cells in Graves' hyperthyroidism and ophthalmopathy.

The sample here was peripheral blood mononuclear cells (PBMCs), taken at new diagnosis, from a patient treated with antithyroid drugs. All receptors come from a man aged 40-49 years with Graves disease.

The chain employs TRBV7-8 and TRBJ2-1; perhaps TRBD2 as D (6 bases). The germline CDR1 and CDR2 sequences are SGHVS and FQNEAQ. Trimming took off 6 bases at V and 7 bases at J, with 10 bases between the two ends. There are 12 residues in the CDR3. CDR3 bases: TGTGCCAGCAGTAACCGGGAGAATGAGCAGTTCTTC. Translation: CASSNRENEQFF.

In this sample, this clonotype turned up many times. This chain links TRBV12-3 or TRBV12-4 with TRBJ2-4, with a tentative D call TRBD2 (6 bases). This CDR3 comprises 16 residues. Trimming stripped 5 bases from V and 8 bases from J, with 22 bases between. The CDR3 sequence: CASSRTLGRDKDIQYF. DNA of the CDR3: TGTGCCAGCAGTCGCACTTTAGGGCGGGATAAGGACATTCAGTACTTC.

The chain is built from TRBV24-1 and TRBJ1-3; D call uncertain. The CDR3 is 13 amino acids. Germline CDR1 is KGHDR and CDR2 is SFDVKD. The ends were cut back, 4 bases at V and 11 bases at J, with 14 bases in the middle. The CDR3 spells CATSDQDGTAIYF. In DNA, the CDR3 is TGTGCCACCAGTGACCAAGACGGCACCGCCATATATTTT.

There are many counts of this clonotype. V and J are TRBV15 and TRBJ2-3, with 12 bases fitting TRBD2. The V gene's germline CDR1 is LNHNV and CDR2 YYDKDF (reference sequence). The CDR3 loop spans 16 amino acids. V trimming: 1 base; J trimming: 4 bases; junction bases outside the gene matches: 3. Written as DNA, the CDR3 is TGTGCCACCAGCAGAGTGGCTAGCGGGAGGGCAGATACGCAGTATTTT. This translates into CATSRVASGRADTQYF.

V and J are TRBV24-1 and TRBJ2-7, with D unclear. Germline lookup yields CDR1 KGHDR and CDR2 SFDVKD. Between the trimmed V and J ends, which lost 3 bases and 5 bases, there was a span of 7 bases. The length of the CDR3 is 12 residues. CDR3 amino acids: CATSDANDEQYF. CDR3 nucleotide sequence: TGTGCCACCAGTGATGCGAACGACGAGCAGTACTTC.

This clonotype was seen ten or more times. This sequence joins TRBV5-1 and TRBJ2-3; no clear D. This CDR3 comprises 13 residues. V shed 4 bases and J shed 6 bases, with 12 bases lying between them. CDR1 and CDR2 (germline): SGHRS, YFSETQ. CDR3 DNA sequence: TGCGCCAGCAGCATGCTGTCGCGGGATACGCAGTATTTT. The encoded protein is CASSMLSRDTQYF.

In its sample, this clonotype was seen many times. The CDR3 DNA reads as TGTGCCAGCAGCTTCTACAGGGGGATCGGGGAGCTGTTTTTT. Translating it yields CASSFYRGIGELFF. This chain uses TRBV7-9 with TRBJ2-2, with 8 bases that match TRBD1. This CDR3 is 14 amino acids long. Germline V CDR1 and CDR2: SEHNR, FQNEAQ (reference sequence). V dropped 3 bases and J dropped 7; count of bases not matched to a gene: 4.

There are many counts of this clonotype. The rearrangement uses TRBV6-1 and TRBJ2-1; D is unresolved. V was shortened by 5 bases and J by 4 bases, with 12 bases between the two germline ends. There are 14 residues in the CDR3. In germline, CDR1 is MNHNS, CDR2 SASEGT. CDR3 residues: CASSRATGYNEQFF. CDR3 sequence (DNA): TGTGCCAGCAGTCGGGCCACCGGATACAATGAGCAGTTCTTC.

This CDR3 is CASSQDGYSNQPQHF. For the CDR3, the DNA is TGTGCCAGCAGTCAGGACGGTTATAGCAATCAGCCCCAGCATTTT. The chain is built from TRBV12-3 or TRBV12-4 and TRBJ1-5; no definite D call. The germline V and J ends were trimmed by 5 bases and 0 bases, with 11 bases remaining between them. The CDR3 consists of 15 residues.